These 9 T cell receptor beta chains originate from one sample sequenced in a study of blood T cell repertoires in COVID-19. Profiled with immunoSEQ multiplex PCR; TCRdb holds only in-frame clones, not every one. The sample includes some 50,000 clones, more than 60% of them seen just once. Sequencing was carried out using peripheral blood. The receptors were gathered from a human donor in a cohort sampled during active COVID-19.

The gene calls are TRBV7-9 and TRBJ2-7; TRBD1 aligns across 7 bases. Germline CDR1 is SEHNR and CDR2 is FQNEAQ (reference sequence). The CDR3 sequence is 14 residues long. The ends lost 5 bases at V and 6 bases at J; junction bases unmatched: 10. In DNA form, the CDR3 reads TGTGCCAGCAGCCAAACAGGGGTAGGAGGCGAGCAGTACTTC. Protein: CASSQTGVGGEQYF.

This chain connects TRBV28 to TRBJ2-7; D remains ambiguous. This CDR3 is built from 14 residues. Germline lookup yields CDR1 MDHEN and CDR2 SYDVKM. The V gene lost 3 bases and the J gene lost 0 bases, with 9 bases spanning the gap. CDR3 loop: CASSFTRSSYEQYF. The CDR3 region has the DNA TGTGCCAGCAGTTTTACGCGAAGCTCCTACGAGCAGTACTTC.

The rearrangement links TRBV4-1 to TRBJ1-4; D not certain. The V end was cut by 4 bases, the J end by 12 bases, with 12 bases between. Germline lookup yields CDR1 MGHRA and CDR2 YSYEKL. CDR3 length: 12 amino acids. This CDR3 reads CASSPGISELFF. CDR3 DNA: TGCGCCAGCAGCCCAGGTATCTCAGAACTGTTTTTT.

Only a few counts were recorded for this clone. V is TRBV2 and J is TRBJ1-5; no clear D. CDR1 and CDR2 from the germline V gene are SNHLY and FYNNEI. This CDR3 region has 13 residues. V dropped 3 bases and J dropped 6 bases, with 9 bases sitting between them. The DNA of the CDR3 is TGTGCCAGCAGTGACGAGAGTTTTCAGCCCCAGCATTTT. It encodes CASSDESFQPQHF.

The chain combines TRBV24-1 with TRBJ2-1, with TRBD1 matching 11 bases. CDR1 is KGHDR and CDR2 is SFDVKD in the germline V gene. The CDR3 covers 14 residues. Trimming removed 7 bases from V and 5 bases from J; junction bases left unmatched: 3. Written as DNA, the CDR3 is TGTGCCACCAGGGGGACAGGGGGGGACAATGAGCAGTTCTTC. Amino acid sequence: CATRGTGGDNEQFF.

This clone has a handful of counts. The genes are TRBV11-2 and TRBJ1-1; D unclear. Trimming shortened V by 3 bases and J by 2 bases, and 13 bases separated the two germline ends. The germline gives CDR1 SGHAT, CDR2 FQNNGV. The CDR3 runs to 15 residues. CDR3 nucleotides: TGTGCCAGCAGCTTTGCCGCAGCGACTAACACTGAAGCTTTCTTT. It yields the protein CASSFAAATNTEAFF.

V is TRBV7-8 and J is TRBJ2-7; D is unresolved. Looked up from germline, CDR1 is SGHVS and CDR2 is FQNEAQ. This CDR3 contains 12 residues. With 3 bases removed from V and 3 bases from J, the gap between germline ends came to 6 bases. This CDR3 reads CASSLSGYEQYF. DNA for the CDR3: TGTGCCAGCAGCTTGTCCGGCTACGAGCAGTACTTC.

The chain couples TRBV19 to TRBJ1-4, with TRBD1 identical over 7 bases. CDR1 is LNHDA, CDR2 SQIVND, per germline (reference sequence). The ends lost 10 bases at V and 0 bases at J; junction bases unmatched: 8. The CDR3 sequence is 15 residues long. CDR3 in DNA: TGTGCCACCAAAGGGGGCGCAGCAACTAATGAAAAACTGTTTTTT. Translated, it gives CATKGGAATNEKLFF.

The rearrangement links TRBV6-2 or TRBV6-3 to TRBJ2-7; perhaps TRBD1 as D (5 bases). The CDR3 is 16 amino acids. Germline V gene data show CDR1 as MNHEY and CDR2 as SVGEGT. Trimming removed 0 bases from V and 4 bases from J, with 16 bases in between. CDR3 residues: CASSYSNALGLYEQYF. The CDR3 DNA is TGTGCCAGCAGTTACTCGAACGCTCTGGGGCTTTACGAGCAGTACTTC.